This T cell receptor (beta chain) stems from a study of blood T cell repertoires in COVID-19. Sequencing was performed with immunoSEQ multiplex PCR; in TCRdb, only in-frame clones are kept and a portion is missing. The table includes tens of thousands of clones, roughly 78% detected once. Per the germline V gene, CDR1 is SGHRS and CDR2 is YFSETQ. The V segment lost 6 bases and the J segment 0 bases; nucleotides outside the gene matches: 3. The CDR3 has 14 amino acids. The sample taken for sequencing was peripheral blood. The sequence was collected from a woman at least 80 years old with acute or convalescent COVID-19. The gene calls are TRBV5-1 and TRBJ2-3, with 8 bases matching TRBD1. The CDR3 DNA reads as TGCGCCAGCAAGACAGGGGTGAGCACAGATACGCAGTATTTT. This codes for CASKTGVSTDTQYF.